This section outlines one T cell receptor (beta chain) sequence together with its context. No antigen is known for it. Via MiXCR, TCRdb re-called the 5' RACE reads, giving one row per CDR3 protein. The repertoire holds roughly 180,000 distinct CDR3 sequences, with 9.8% as singletons. This entry is derived from a study of CD8 T cells in ankylosing spondylitis. CDR3 length: 13 amino acids. Germline V CDR1 and CDR2: ENHRY, SYGVKD. V gave up 2 bases and J gave up 12 bases, with 17 bases separating them. Broader study findings: Disease-linked clones displayed a CD8+ phenotype and appeared relatively rarely in peripheral blood.

The sequence came from a female donor with ankylosing spondylitis or in good health (not recorded which). Sequencing was performed on blood, either unsorted or a sorted T cell fraction (not recorded which). The chain employs TRBV10-3 and TRBJ2-7, with D possibly being TRBD2 (5 bases). The CDR3 region is CAISETGLLLRYF. The CDR3 bases are TGTGCCATCAGTGAGACCGGACTTCTTTTACGGTACTTC.